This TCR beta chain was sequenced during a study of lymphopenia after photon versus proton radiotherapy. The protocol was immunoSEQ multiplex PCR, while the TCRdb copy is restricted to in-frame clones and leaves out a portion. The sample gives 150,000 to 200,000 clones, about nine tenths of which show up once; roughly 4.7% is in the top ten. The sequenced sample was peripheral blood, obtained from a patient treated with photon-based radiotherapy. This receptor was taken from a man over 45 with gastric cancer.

Here the CDR3 reads CAWSFPGRYVQPQHF. For the CDR3, the DNA is TGTGCCTGGAGTTTCCCAGGCAGGTACGTGCAGCCCCAGCATTTT. The rearrangement links TRBV30 to TRBJ1-5; D unresolved. V lost 2 bases to trimming and J lost 7 bases, with 18 bases between them. Germline V gives CDR1 GTSNPN, CDR2 SVGIG (reference sequence). The CDR3 sequence is 15 residues long.